These 16 T cell receptor beta chains came from one sample sequenced in a study of primary melanoma T cells and metastatic recurrence. Libraries were prepared by immunoSEQ multiplex PCR; TCRdb keeps only in-frame clonotypes and omits some of them. The sample consists of about 300 clones, about nine tenths of them appearing once. Sequencing used melanoma tumor tissue. These receptors came from a human donor with melanoma.

This clone was found once. The chain recombines TRBV6-8 with TRBJ2-7; D ambiguous. The CDR3 consists of 13 residues. Germline lookup yields CDR1 MNHGY and CDR2 SAAAGT. V lost 0 bases and J 6 bases, leaving 9 bases between the germline ends. The CDR3, as DNA: TGTGCCAGCAGTTACTCTTTAGCCCGCGAGCAGTACTTC. As protein: CASSYSLAREQYF.

The J gene is TRBJ1-5, the V gene TRBV7-1; the D is unclear. TRBV7-1 is an open reading frame whose function is uncertain. V lost 4 bases and J lost 7, with 14 bases in between. CDR3 length equals 14 residues. CDR3 DNA sequence: TGTGCCAGCAGCTTAGATCTGGGGTACCAGCCCCAGCATTTT. Encoded protein: CASSLDLGYQPQHF.

The V and J genes are TRBV6-8 and TRBJ2-7; 7 bases line up with TRBD1. This CDR3 region has 13 residues. Germline-derived CDR1 and CDR2 are MNHGY and SAAAGT. Trimming at V came to 7 bases and at J to 2 bases, leaving 5 bases not matched to a gene. The DNA of the CDR3 is TGTGCCAGCACTGACAGGGCACCCTACGAGCAGTACTTC. This codes for CASTDRAPYEQYF.

The gene calls are TRBV6-8 and TRBJ1-1; a weak D match, TRBD1 (5 bases). This CDR3 has 13 residues. Between the trimmed V and J ends, which lost 7 bases and 4 bases, there was a span of 13 bases. Germline CDR1 MNHGY, CDR2 SAAAGT. CDR3: CASTLGAPTEAFF. As DNA, the CDR3 is TGTGCCAGCACCCTTGGGGCACCCACTGAAGCTTTCTTT.

The chain joins TRBV19 to TRBJ2-1, with 9 bases that match TRBD2. V shed 3 bases and J 5 bases; nucleotides not matched to a gene: 5. This CDR3 spans 15 amino acids. Germline CDR1 is LNHDA and CDR2 is SQIVND (reference sequence). The CDR3, as DNA: TGTGCCAGTAGTATTGTAGCTAGCGGGAACAATGAGCAGTTCTTC. It translates to CASSIVASGNNEQFF. Full variable domain (rest looked up from reference TRBV19 and TRBJ2-1): DGGITQSPKYLFRKEGQNVTLSCEQNLNHDAMYWYRQDPGQGLRLIYYSQIVNDFQKGDIAEGYSVSREKKESFPLTVTSAQKNPTAFYLCASSIVASGNNEQFFGPGTRLTVL.

This clone was recorded once. CDR3 sequence (DNA): TGTGCCAGCTCACGGGAGGGGACAGGGTCCTACGAGCAGTACTTC. Protein: CASSREGTGSYEQYF. The V gene is TRBV18, the J gene TRBJ2-7, with 9 nucleotides matching TRBD1. Germline CDR1 reads KGHSH; CDR2 reads LQKENI. The CDR3 has 15 amino acids. The ends lost 4 bases at V and 1 base at J; junction bases unmatched: 5.

The chain links TRBV19 to TRBJ1-1, with 9 bases that match TRBD1. The CDR3 loop spans 14 amino acids. Germline trimming cut 6 bases from V and 6 bases from J; bases unmatched to any gene: 8. Germline V gene data show CDR1 as LNHDA and CDR2 as SQIVND (reference sequence). The CDR3 DNA is TGTGCCAGTAGCCCGGGACAGGGCTCGGCTGAAGCTTTCTTT. As protein: CASSPGQGSAEAFF.

V usage is TRBV19 and J usage is TRBJ2-1, with 14 bases matching TRBD2. The CDR3 has 16 residues. After removal of 3 bases from V and 3 bases from J, the junction contained 1 base not matched to a gene. CDR1 LNHDA and CDR2 SQIVND come from the germline V gene (reference sequence). CDR3 amino acids: CASSIGLAGGYNEQFF. As DNA, the CDR3 is TGTGCCAGTAGTATTGGACTAGCGGGAGGCTACAATGAGCAGTTCTTC.

This chain uses TRBV6-8 with TRBJ2-7; D remains ambiguous. CDR3 length equals 13 residues. The V end was cut by 5 bases, the J end by 3 bases, with 11 bases between. Per germline, CDR1 MNHGY and CDR2 SAAAGT. CDR3 in amino acids: CASSAINFYEQYF. The CDR3 region has the DNA TGTGCCAGCAGTGCCATAAATTTCTACGAGCAGTACTTC.

This clone was counted between two and nine times. This chain uses TRBV19 with TRBJ1-3, with 7 positions matching TRBD1. This CDR3 comprises 15 residues. Unmatched junction bases numbered 7, after V lost 6 bases and J lost 2 bases. CDR1 and CDR2 (germline): LNHDA, SQIVND (reference sequence). The CDR3 spells CASSLTQGAGNTIYF. The CDR3, as DNA: TGTGCCAGTAGCCTAACTCAGGGGGCTGGAAACACCATATATTTT. The full variable domain, with the rest looked up from reference TRBV19 and TRBJ1-3, is DGGITQSPKYLFRKEGQNVTLSCEQNLNHDAMYWYRQDPGQGLRLIYYSQIVNDFQKGDIAEGYSVSREKKESFPLTVTSAQKNPTAFYLCASSLTQGAGNTIYFGEGSWLTVV.

Turning to this clone: The read does not extend to the end of the TCRdb CDR3 and stops 6 residues short of it. The J gene is TRBJ1-2, the V gene TRBV11-3; the DNA was not compared with TRBD1, the D call given in the table. CDR3 length: 15 residues. CDR1 is SGHNT and CDR2 is YENEEA in the germline V gene. The DNA read from the CDR3 is TGTGCCAGCAGCTCGAGGACAGGGGGC. Translating it yields CASSSRTGG. The whole CDR3 protein is CASSSRTGGGYGYTF.

The gene calls are TRBV11-3 and TRBJ2-7; 8 nucleotides agree with TRBD1. V shed 3 bases and J 2 bases; nucleotides not matched to a gene: 3. This CDR3 has 14 residues. Germline loops: CDR1 SGHNT, CDR2 YENEEA. This CDR3 is CASSLTGQAYEQYF. The CDR3 DNA reads TGTGCCAGCAGCTTGACGGGACAGGCCTACGAGCAGTACTTC.

The CDR3 DNA reads as TGTGCCAGCAGTTACAGCCGGGTGCTAGTGAGCGATGAAAAACTGTTTTTT. It specifies CASSYSRVLVSDEKLFF. V is TRBV6-8 and J is TRBJ1-4; D remains unclear. Germline CDR1 is MNHGY and CDR2 is SAAAGT. This CDR3 contains 17 residues. V lost 2 bases, J lost 6 bases, and 19 bases lay in between.

The chain has TRBV23-1 and TRBJ1-2; a weak D match, TRBD1 (6 bases). TRBV23-1 is identified as an open reading frame with a role that is uncertain. The CDR3 contains 16 residues. Trimming shortened V by 6 bases and J by 6 bases, and 23 bases separated the two germline ends. CDR3 residues: CASSLNLAGGGDGYTF. The CDR3 region has the DNA TGCGCCAGCAGCTTAAATTTAGCGGGGGGCGGAGATGGCTACACCTTC.

This chain joins TRBV27 and TRBJ2-7; D unresolved. The germline gives CDR1 MNHEY, CDR2 SMNVEV (reference sequence). The CDR3 has 13 amino acids. The V end was cut by 5 bases, the J end by 6 bases, with 14 bases between. DNA for the CDR3: TGTGCCAGCAGTCTAGGCCCTCGTGGCGAGCAGTACTTC. Protein: CASSLGPRGEQYF.

The CDR3 DNA follows: TGTGCCAGCTCACCTCCCGGGACAAACCAAGAGACCCAGTACTTC. It is translated as CASSPPGTNQETQYF. This chain connects TRBV18 to TRBJ2-5, with D possibly matching TRBD1 (6 bases). V shed 3 bases and J shed 0 bases, with 11 bases lying between them. The CDR3 has 15 residues. Germline V gene lookup returns CDR1 KGHSH and CDR2 LQKENI. Full variable domain (missing parts from reference TRBV18 and TRBJ2-5): NAGVMQNPRHLVRRRGQEARLRCSPMKGHSHVYWYRQLPEEGLKFMVYLQKENIIDESGMPKERFSAEFPKEGPSILRIQQVVRGDSAAYFCASSPPGTNQETQYFGPGTRLLVL.